This T cell receptor beta chain was identified in a study of blood T cell repertoires in COVID-19. Across the whole study: PBMCs, B-cell-depleted T cells, or T cells were the source of the cDNA or gDNA that made up the material.

Repertoires were generated with immunoSEQ multiplex PCR, while TCRdb's copy carries only in-frame clones and drops some. The sample carries approximately 450,000 clones, around 87% recorded once. Enrollees, about 18 to 95 years old, lived in 25 or so US areas. Assignment of participants to cohorts was predicated upon participant-reported clinical history. This CDR3 region has 13 residues. V was cut by 3 bases and J by 2 bases, with 5 bases left in between. Germline CDR1 LNHDA, CDR2 SQIVND (reference sequence). The sequence came from a man in his thirties or forties who had recovered from COVID-19. J is TRBJ1-3 and V is TRBV19; no clear D. The sample comprised PBMCs or T cells enriched from blood (not recorded which). The CDR3 coding sequence is TGTGCCAGTAGTATCTCCCCTGGAAACACCATATATTTT. Protein product: CASSISPGNTIYF.